This is a list of T cell receptor beta chains from one sample in a study of blood T cell repertoires in COVID-19. Profiled with immunoSEQ multiplex PCR; TCRdb holds only in-frame clones, not every one. The sample carries about 210,000 clones, 84% recorded once. Sequencing input: peripheral blood. Receptor source: a woman between 50 and 59 years old with active or convalescent COVID-19. Each CDR3 is given with its conserved first and last residue. The D gene is left open where the match is weak. Clone sizes are given selectively: once, few, many, or a class where the clone is expanded.

j_call,clone_size,d_call,v_call,cdr3_aa,cdr3_nt
TRBJ1-2,-,TRBD1,TRBV19,CASSPGGTGVSGGYTF,TGTGCCAGTAGTCCCGGAGGGACAGGGGTTTCAGGTGGCTACACCTTC
TRBJ1-2,-,-,TRBV28,CASSPGTPNYGYTF,TGTGCCAGCAGCCCAGGGACACCTAACTATGGCTACACCTTC
TRBJ1-1,-,TRBD1,TRBV18,CASSPSTGGGTEAFF,TGTGCCAGCTCACCTTCAACAGGGGGCGGCACTGAAGCTTTCTTT
TRBJ2-2,-,-,TRBV11-2,CASGADWAGELFF,TGTGCCAGCGGCGCAGACTGGGCCGGGGAGCTGTTTTTT
TRBJ1-3,few,TRBD1,TRBV2,CASRATGTGTDTIYF,TGTGCCAGCAGGGCAACCGGGACAGGGACAGACACCATATATTTT
TRBJ2-2,-,TRBD1,TRBV2,CASSGQGLNTGELFF,TGTGCCAGCAGCGGACAGGGCCTAAACACCGGGGAGCTGTTTTTT
TRBJ2-7,-,-,TRBV6-5,CASRNSQVTCF,TGTGCCAGCAGGAACTCACAGGTGACTTGTTTC
TRBJ2-7,-,-,TRBV6-6,CASSKSPGHPPYEQYF,TGTGCCAGCAGTAAATCTCCGGGACACCCCCCCTACGAGCAGTACTTC
TRBJ2-3,-,-,TRBV5-1,CASSSAATTDTQYF,TGCGCCAGCAGCTCTGCGGCAACGACAGATACGCAGTATTTT
TRBJ1-2,-,TRBD1,TRBV9,CASSGYRGMKGYTF,TGTGCCAGCAGCGGCTACAGGGGGATGAAAGGCTACACCTTC
TRBJ1-3,-,TRBD1,TRBV3-1/TRBV3-2,CASADRGPGNTIYF,TGTGCCAGCGCAGACAGGGGGCCTGGAAACACCATATATTTT
TRBJ2-5,few,TRBD2,TRBV6-5,CASSGLAGAQETQYF,TGTGCCAGCTCGGGACTAGCGGGAGCCCAAGAGACCCAGTACTTC
TRBJ2-2,few,TRBD1,TRBV6-4,CASSVGGSGELFF,TGTGCCAGCAGTGTAGGGGGCTCCGGGGAGCTGTTTTTT
TRBJ1-5,-,TRBD1,TRBV5-4,CASSLAGQEGNQPQHF,TGTGCCAGCAGCTTGGCGGGACAGGAGGGGAATCAGCCCCAGCATTTT
TRBJ2-7,many,TRBD2,TRBV4-2,CASSQGLAGGTYEQYF,TGTGCCAGCAGCCAAGGGCTAGCGGGAGGCACCTACGAGCAGTACTTC
TRBJ2-3,few,TRBD2,TRBV9,CASTAGGGTDTQYF,TGTGCCAGCACAGCGGGAGGGGGCACAGATACGCAGTATTTT
TRBJ2-5,-,TRBD1,TRBV5-6,CASSFLPGTGLETQYF,TGTGCCAGCAGCTTCCTCCCCGGGACAGGGCTCGAGACCCAGTACTTC
TRBJ1-2,-,TRBD1,TRBV10-3,CAAQAGQGNGYTF,TGTGCCGCCCAGGCGGGACAGGGAAATGGCTACACCTTC
TRBJ2-2,many,TRBD2,TRBV5-4,CASSRGETGELFF,TGTGCCAGCAGTCGGGGGGAGACCGGGGAGCTGTTTTTT
TRBJ1-1,-,TRBD1,TRBV28,CASSSLGQGRILTEAFF,TGTGCCAGCAGTTCACTTGGACAGGGGAGAATTCTCACTGAAGCTTTCTTT
TRBJ1-2,-,-,TRBV19,CASTLGDYGYTF,TGTGCCAGTACCCTAGGGGACTATGGCTACACCTTC
TRBJ1-5,-,TRBD1,TRBV11-2,CASSWDRGQPQHF,TGTGCCAGCAGCTGGGACAGGGGTCAGCCCCAGCATTTT
TRBJ2-7,few,-,TRBV19,CASSIFQGSYEQYF,TGTGCCAGTAGTATTTTTCAGGGGTCCTACGAGCAGTACTTC
TRBJ2-7,many,-,TRBV7-9,CASSFTGFEQYF,TGTGCCAGCAGCTTTACGGGGTTCGAGCAGTACTTC
TRBJ1-2,few,TRBD1,TRBV6-1,CASREGTEYDGYTF,TGTGCCAGCAGGGAAGGGACAGAATACGATGGCTACACCTTC
TRBJ1-5,once,-,TRBV29-1,CSVVQAGKPQHF,TGCAGCGTTGTACAGGCGGGGAAGCCCCAGCATTTT
TRBJ1-5,-,-,TRBV24-1,CATSGDWGNQPQHF,TGTGCCACCAGTGGGGACTGGGGCAATCAGCCCCAGCATTTT
TRBJ2-3,once,-,TRBV5-1,CASSGGPIYGTDTQYF,TGCGCCAGCAGCGGGGGCCCTATTTACGGCACAGATACGCAGTATTTT
TRBJ1-5,few,TRBD1,TRBV7-8,CASSLGTGPFQPQHF,TGTGCCAGCAGCTTAGGGACAGGGCCATTCCAGCCCCAGCATTTT
TRBJ1-5,once,-,TRBV20-1,CSASMSLDQPQHF,TGCAGTGCTAGTATGAGTCTCGATCAGCCCCAGCATTTT
TRBJ1-4,-,TRBD1,TRBV5-1,CASREVTGTGGEKLFF,TGCGCCAGCAGAGAAGTGACCGGGACAGGGGGAGAAAAACTGTTTTTT
TRBJ1-5,-,TRBD1,TRBV6-1,CASSEVPGGGVFRNQPQHF,TGTGCCAGCAGTGAAGTGCCAGGGGGAGGCGTATTTCGCAATCAGCCCCAGCATTTT
TRBJ1-2,-,-,TRBV12-3/TRBV12-4,CASSLDGWGYTF,TGTGCCAGCAGTTTAGACGGGTGGGGCTACACCTTC
TRBJ1-3,-,TRBD1,TRBV19,CASRLTGTSGNTIYF,TGTGCCAGTAGGCTGACAGGGACCTCTGGAAACACCATATATTTT
TRBJ1-1,once,-,TRBV7-3,CASSRDTANTEAFF,TGTGCCAGCAGCCGGGATACGGCGAACACTGAAGCTTTCTTT
TRBJ1-5,-,-,TRBV28,CASSSFPPSQPQHF,TGTGCCAGCAGTTCCTTCCCCCCGAGCCAGCCCCAGCATTTT
TRBJ2-3,-,-,TRBV24-1,CATSDFAESTDTQYF,TGTGCCACCAGTGATTTCGCGGAATCCACAGATACGCAGTATTTT
TRBJ1-2,-,TRBD1,TRBV28,CASTLTTGGRGYTF,TGTGCCAGCACCCTAACGACAGGGGGAAGAGGCTACACCTTC
TRBJ2-2,-,-,TRBV7-2,CASSQGPNTGELFF,TGTGCCAGCAGCCAGGGTCCTAACACCGGGGAGCTGTTTTTT
TRBJ2-4,-,TRBD1,TRBV10-1,CASSETGANIQYF,TGCGCCAGCAGTGAAACAGGGGCGAACATTCAGTACTTC
TRBJ1-4,-,TRBD1,TRBV14,CASSHLRGQVIEKLFF,TGTGCCAGCAGTCATCTTCGGGGACAGGTCATCGAAAAACTGTTTTTT
TRBJ1-1,few,-,TRBV7-9,CASSLGQNTEAFF,TGTGCCAGCAGCTTAGGACAGAACACTGAAGCTTTCTTT
TRBJ2-2,-,-,TRBV19,CASSWAFGELFF,TGTGCCAGTAGTTGGGCCTTCGGGGAGCTGTTTTTT
TRBJ1-6,-,TRBD1,TRBV29-1,CSVGDRGYNSPLHF,TGCAGCGTTGGGGACAGGGGGTATAATTCACCCCTCCACTTT
TRBJ2-1,-,TRBD1,TRBV6-5,CASSLRDRYNEQFF,TGTGCCAGCAGTCTCCGGGACAGGTACAATGAGCAGTTCTTC
TRBJ2-2,-,TRBD1,TRBV19,CASSILGQGPAGELFF,TGTGCCAGTAGTATACTGGGACAGGGCCCCGCCGGGGAGCTGTTTTTT
TRBJ2-5,-,TRBD2,TRBV5-6,CASSPGGGARETQYF,TGTGCCAGCAGCCCGGGCGGGGGGGCGCGGGAGACCCAGTACTTC
TRBJ2-1,once,TRBD2,TRBV29-1,CSVGTSGKFF,TGCAGCGTTGGGACTAGCGGGAAATTCTTC
TRBJ1-2,-,TRBD1,TRBV5-6,CASSTDREARGYTF,TGTGCCAGCAGCACGGACAGGGAGGCTCGCGGCTACACCTTC
TRBJ1-2,-,-,TRBV6-5,CASSYHSGESYGYTF,TGTGCCAGCAGTTACCATTCAGGGGAGAGTTATGGCTACACCTTC
TRBJ1-6,-,-,TRBV12-3/TRBV12-4,CASNNQGGSPLHF,TGTGCCAGCAATAACCAGGGCGGTTCACCCCTCCACTTT
TRBJ2-2,-,TRBD1,TRBV28,CASKWGQGTGELFF,TGTGCCAGCAAGTGGGGACAGGGGACCGGGGAGCTGTTTTTT
TRBJ1-5,few,-,TRBV6-5,CASNIGGGKFQPQHF,TGTGCCAGCAACATTGGAGGAGGGAAGTTTCAGCCCCAGCATTTT
TRBJ1-5,-,-,TRBV6-2/TRBV6-3,CASSSLNQPQHF,TGTGCCAGCAGTTCCCTAAATCAGCCCCAGCATTTT
TRBJ2-3,-,TRBD2,TRBV7-2,CASSSEGTSGIRTDTQYF,TGTGCCAGCAGCTCAGAAGGGACTAGCGGCATCCGAACAGATACGCAGTATTTT
TRBJ2-3,-,TRBD1,TRBV5-6,CASSLIRQGALDTQYF,TGTGCCAGCAGCCTAATAAGACAGGGGGCTCTGGATACGCAGTATTTT